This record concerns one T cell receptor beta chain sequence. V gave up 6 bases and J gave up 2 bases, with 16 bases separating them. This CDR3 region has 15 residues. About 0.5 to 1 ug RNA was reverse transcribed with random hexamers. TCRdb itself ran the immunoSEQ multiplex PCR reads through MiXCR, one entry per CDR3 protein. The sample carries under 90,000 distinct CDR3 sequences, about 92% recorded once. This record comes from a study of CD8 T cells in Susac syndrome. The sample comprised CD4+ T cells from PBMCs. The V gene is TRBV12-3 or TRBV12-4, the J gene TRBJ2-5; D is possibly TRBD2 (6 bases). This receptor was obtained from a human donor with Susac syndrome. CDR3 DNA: TGTGCCAGCAGCCCCCTCGGGACTGTGCAAGAGACCCAGTACTTC. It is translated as CASSPLGTVQETQYF.